Presented here are 29 T cell receptor beta chains from one specimen sequenced in a study of blood T cells in healthy people across ages. A J-beta primer mix and a sample-barcoded 5' primer were used in a second PCR of roughly 6 to 12 cycles. TCRdb re-analysed the 5' RACE reads in MiXCR, keeping a single row per CDR3 protein. In the table there are 1.4 million to 1.5 million distinct CDR3 sequences, around 42% of which are singletons. Material for sequencing was blood. The receptors stem from a woman between 18 and 29 years old in good health.

This chain links TRBV27 with TRBJ1-5; D is perhaps TRBD1 (5 bases). Germline V lookup: CDR1 MNHEY, CDR2 SMNVEV (reference sequence). The CDR3 totals 12 residues. Trimming shortened V by 6 bases and J by 9 bases, and 12 bases separated the two germline ends. The CDR3 sequence is CASSPGVWPQHF. The DNA for the CDR3 is TGTGCCAGCAGCCCGGGGGTGTGGCCCCAGCATTTT.

The table lists this clonotype with a few counts. This chain connects TRBV10-1 to TRBJ2-1; unclear D gene. V lost 2 bases, J lost 0 bases, and 11 bases lay in between. Germline values: CDR1 WNHNN, CDR2 SYGVQD (reference sequence). The CDR3 covers 16 residues. In DNA form, the CDR3 reads TGCGCCAGCAGTGAGCGAGGTCGACTCTCCTACAATGAGCAGTTCTTC. Translated, it gives CASSERGRLSYNEQFF.

This clonotype occurred once. The genes are TRBV2 and TRBJ1-1; the D gene is possibly TRBD1 (5 bases). Trimming removed 1 base at V and 4 bases at J, with 13 bases between. The CDR3 is 15 amino acids. Germline CDR1 and CDR2: SNHLY and FYNNEI. The CDR3 region is CASSEDRDGGTEAFF. The DNA for the CDR3 is TGTGCCAGCAGTGAAGACCGTGACGGGGGCACTGAAGCTTTCTTT.

The chain employs TRBV9 and TRBJ1-1; D call uncertain. From germline, CDR1 is SGDLS and CDR2 YYNGEE. Trimming left V 3 bases short and J 4 bases short, with 22 bases between. The CDR3 consists of 17 residues. This CDR3 reads CASSAHLTEGAGTEAFF. The DNA for the CDR3 is TGTGCCAGCAGCGCACACCTTACGGAGGGAGCGGGCACTGAAGCTTTCTTT.

This clonotype was counted between two and nine times. This sequence joins TRBV4-2 and TRBJ2-3; TRBD2 matches at 12 bases. Unmatched junction bases numbered 10, after V lost 1 base and J lost 2 bases. This CDR3 has 19 amino acids. Germline loops: CDR1 LGHNA, CDR2 YNFKEQ. This CDR3 reads CASSQVGPSGGGVTDTQYF. The CDR3 DNA is TGTGCCAGCAGCCAAGTGGGGCCTAGCGGGGGGGGGGTCACAGATACGCAGTATTTT.

The chain employs TRBV20-1 and TRBJ2-5; TRBD2 matches 7 bases. The J call could be wrong; TRBJ2-7 is a better fit for the DNA end. CDR3 length: 15 residues. The germline CDR1 and CDR2 sequences are DFQATT and SNEGSKA (reference sequence). CDR3 DNA sequence: TGCAGTGCTAGAGATGTAGGCGGGAGCGGCTACGAGCAGTACTTC. This translates into CSARDVGGSGYEQYF.

This clonotype was observed a few times. CDR3 sequence (DNA): TGCGCCAGCAGCCCAGGACCGGGACTAGCGGGAGGGTCCCCCACAGATACGCAGTATTTT. This codes for CASSPGPGLAGGSPTDTQYF. The chain combines TRBV4-1 with TRBJ2-3, with 16 bases identical to TRBD2. The ends lost 4 bases at V and 2 bases at J; junction bases unmatched: 12. This CDR3 contains 20 residues. Germline V gene data show CDR1 as MGHRA and CDR2 as YSYEKL.

Only a few counts were recorded for this clonotype. The chain joins TRBV7-2 to TRBJ2-5; 10 bases align to TRBD2. The V gene end was trimmed by 6 bases and the J gene end by 1 base; junction bases not matched to a gene: 2. This CDR3 is built from 14 residues. CDR1 and CDR2 (germline): SGHTA, FQGNSA. The CDR3 region is CASRAGGSQETQYF. The CDR3 DNA reads TGTGCCAGCAGAGCGGGAGGGAGCCAAGAGACCCAGTACTTC.

In its sample, this clonotype was seen a few times. The V call is TRBV29-1, the J call TRBJ1-3; D call uncertain. V shed 7 bases and J shed 7 bases, with 17 bases lying between them. This CDR3 is 13 amino acids long. The germline CDR1 and CDR2 sequences are SQVTM and ANQGSEA. The CDR3 bases are TGCAGCGCCGACTCCGGACTTGGGAACACCATATATTTT. Residues: CSADSGLGNTIYF.

A single count supports this clonotype. The chain uses TRBV20-1 and TRBJ2-7; maybe TRBD1 (5 bases). Germline CDR1 DFQATT, CDR2 SNEGSKA (reference sequence). This CDR3 region has 14 residues. V was clipped by 5 bases and J by 3 bases, with 17 bases between them. In DNA, the CDR3 is TGCAGTGCTGGGCTCGGTGGGGCGGACTACGAGCAGTACTTC. Its translation is CSAGLGGADYEQYF.

CDR3 in amino acids: CASSADRMVGEQFF. CDR3 coding DNA: TGTGCCAGCAGCGCGGACAGAATGGTGGGTGAGCAGTTCTTC. The chain combines TRBV11-1 with TRBJ2-1; a possible D gene is TRBD1 (6 bases). Trimming removed 5 bases from V and 9 bases from J, with 17 bases in between. The CDR3 is 14 residues long. CDR1 and CDR2 from the germline V gene are SGHAT and FQDESV (reference sequence). The full variable domain, with the rest looked up from reference TRBV11-1 and TRBJ2-1, is EAEVAQSPRYKITEKSQAVAFWCDPISGHATLYWYRQILGQGPELLVQFQDESVVDDSQLPKDRFSAERLKGVDSTLKIQPAELGDSAMYLCASSADRMVGEQFFGPGTRLTVL.

This clonotype was seen at least ten times. The genes are TRBV27 and TRBJ2-7; no clear D. The CDR3 extends over 13 amino acids. The germline V gene has CDR1 MNHEY and CDR2 SMNVEV (reference sequence). The V end lost 4 bases, the J end lost 0 bases, and 7 bases lay between the germline ends. The CDR3, as DNA: TGTGCCAGCAGTTCCCTCCCCTCCTACGAGCAGTACTTC. Translation: CASSSLPSYEQYF.

In its sample, this clonotype was seen a few times. The chain uses TRBV4-2 and TRBJ1-5; D unresolved. V was pared by 0 bases and J by 0 bases, with 6 bases between. Germline values: CDR1 LGHNA, CDR2 YNFKEQ. This CDR3 comprises 15 residues. The CDR3 bases are TGTGCCAGCAGCCAAGATCGGGATAGCAATCAGCCCCAGCATTTT. It translates to CASSQDRDSNQPQHF.

The chain carries TRBV6-1 and TRBJ2-1; tentative D call: TRBD2 (7 bases). Germline assignment: CDR1 MNHNS and CDR2 SASEGT. The CDR3 has 11 amino acids. Between the trimmed V and J ends, which lost 8 bases and 9 bases, there was a span of 11 bases. In nucleotides, the CDR3 is TGTGCCAGCTTAGGGGGGGTTGAGCAGTTCTTC. Amino acid sequence: CASLGGVEQFF.

V usage is TRBV13 and J usage is TRBJ1-1; no clear D. The CDR3 consists of 14 residues. The V and J ends lost 5 bases and 2 bases respectively, with 12 bases between them. Germline V gene sequence: CDR1 PRHDT, CDR2 FYEKMQ (reference sequence). CDR3 loop: CASSPRNKNTEAFF. As DNA, the CDR3 is TGTGCCAGCAGCCCTAGAAACAAAAACACTGAAGCTTTCTTT.

This clonotype was seen more than once but under ten times. The chain employs TRBV5-1 and TRBJ2-6; D is unresolved. Germline CDR1 SGHRS, CDR2 YFSETQ. The V gene lost 3 bases and the J gene lost 1 base, with 14 bases spanning the gap. The CDR3 has 17 amino acids. The CDR3, as DNA: TGCGCCAGCAGCTACCGGTTAGATGGGTCTGGGGCCAACGTCCTGACTTTC. The encoded protein is CASSYRLDGSGANVLTF. The full variable domain, completed using reference TRBV5-1 and TRBJ2-6, is KAGVTQTPRYLIKTRGQQVTLSCSPISGHRSVSWYQQTPGQGLQFLFEYFSETQRNKGNFPGRFSGRQFSNSRSEMNVSTLELGDSALYLCASSYRLDGSGANVLTFGAGSRLTVL.

The chain is built from TRBV7-2 and TRBJ2-7; possibly TRBD1 or TRBD2 for D (5 bases each). The CDR3 is 14 amino acids. Germline V gene data show CDR1 as SGHTA and CDR2 as FQGNSA. Trimming shortened V by 5 bases and J by 5 bases, and 16 bases separated the two germline ends. The CDR3 is CASSTREKGNEQYF. The CDR3 DNA is TGTGCCAGCAGCACCAGGGAGAAGGGAAACGAGCAGTACTTC.

The chain recombines TRBV27 with TRBJ2-7; tentatively, D is TRBD2 (6 bases). The CDR3 covers 15 residues. The V and J ends lost 7 bases and 7 bases respectively, with 23 bases between them. The germline gives CDR1 MNHEY, CDR2 SMNVEV (reference sequence). The CDR3 DNA reads TGTGCCAGCACGGAGGGGCCTAGGGAGACGAATGAGCAGTACTTC. This gives the protein CASTEGPRETNEQYF.

The chain carries TRBV28 and TRBJ2-6; TRBD1 is a possible D gene (5 bases). Germline CDR1 reads MDHEN; CDR2 reads SYDVKM. There are 13 residues in the CDR3. V gave up 4 bases and J gave up 9 bases, with 10 bases separating them. CDR3 DNA: TGTGCCAGCAGTTCAAGGGGTTACAACGTCCTGACTTTC. Translation gives CASSSRGYNVLTF.

The chain is built from TRBV4-2 and TRBJ2-1; 14 bases are a match to TRBD2. CDR1 is LGHNA, CDR2 YNFKEQ, per germline. Trimming removed 4 bases from V and 8 bases from J; junction bases left unmatched: 16. The CDR3 contains 19 residues. The DNA of the CDR3 is TGTGCCAGCAGCCCGACTTTGACTAGCGGGAGGGCCTTGGTCGATGAGCAGTTCTTC. It codes for CASSPTLTSGRALVDEQFF.

This sequence joins TRBV20-1 and TRBJ1-1, with TRBD1 as a possible D gene (6 bases). Germline V CDR1 and CDR2: DFQATT, SNEGSKA (reference sequence). The V end was cut by 3 bases, the J end by 1 base, with 9 bases between. CDR3 size: 13 residues. The CDR3 reads CSASRGPNTEAFF. In DNA form, the CDR3 reads TGCAGTGCTAGTCGGGGGCCGAACACTGAAGCTTTCTTT.

The gene calls are TRBV24-1 and TRBJ2-7, with TRBD2 matching over 10 bases. The junction had 19 bases not matched to a gene; V was cut back by 8 bases and J by 7 bases. Germline V gene data show CDR1 as KGHDR and CDR2 as SFDVKD. This CDR3 spans 17 amino acids. The CDR3 DNA is TGTGCCACCAACACTAGCGGGGACGGGGGGGTCTACAATGAGCAGTACTTC. Its translation: CATNTSGDGGVYNEQYF.

This rearrangement joins TRBV12-3 or TRBV12-4 to TRBJ1-5; the match to TRBD1 covers 8 bases. After removal of 6 bases from V and 6 bases from J, the junction contained 7 bases not matched to a gene. This CDR3 region has 14 residues. The CDR3 DNA follows: TGTGCCAGCAGCCGGACAGGGAAGCTTCAGCCCCAGCATTTT. It encodes CASSRTGKLQPQHF.

This sequence joins TRBV27 and TRBJ1-5, with 7 bases identical to TRBD1. CDR1 is MNHEY and CDR2 is SMNVEV in the germline V gene (reference sequence). Trimming at V came to 7 bases and at J to 3 bases, leaving 12 bases not matched to a gene. The CDR3 is 16 residues long. The CDR3 sequence is CASTHAVDRVNQPQHF. The CDR3 DNA reads TGTGCCAGCACCCACGCAGTAGACAGGGTCAATCAGCCCCAGCATTTT.

The chain is built from TRBV2 and TRBJ2-5, with 10 bases lining up with TRBD2. The CDR3 runs to 15 residues. Unmatched junction bases numbered 4, after V lost 3 bases and J lost 3 bases. Germline CDR1 reads SNHLY; CDR2 reads FYNNEI. This chain's CDR3 is CASSDLGTSEETQYF. CDR3 DNA: TGTGCCAGCAGTGACTTGGGGACTAGCGAAGAGACCCAGTACTTC. Together with reference TRBV2 and TRBJ2-5, the CDR3 gives the full variable domain: EPEVTQTPSHQVTQMGQEVILRCVPISNHLYFYWYRQILGQKVEFLVSFYNNEISEKSEIFDDQFSVERPDGSNFTLKIRSTKLEDSAMYFCASSDLGTSEETQYFGPGTRLLVL.

This rearrangement joins TRBV6-5 to TRBJ2-1; no firm D call. CDR3 length: 15 amino acids. With 2 bases removed from V and 1 base from J, the gap between germline ends came to 9 bases. CDR1 MNHEY and CDR2 SVGAGI come from the germline V gene. The CDR3 loop reads CASSYGVGSYNEQFF. The CDR3 DNA reads as TGTGCCAGCAGTTACGGTGTGGGTTCCTACAATGAGCAGTTCTTC.

This chain uses TRBV4-1 with TRBJ2-5; TRBD2 matches at 11 bases. The J call could be wrong; TRBJ2-7 is a better fit for the DNA end. Germline lookup yields CDR1 MGHRA and CDR2 YSYEKL. This CDR3 region has 17 residues. The CDR3 bases are TGCGCCAGCAGCCAATCGGCGGGACTAGCGGAACTCTACGAGCAGTACTTC. This gives the protein CASSQSAGLAELYEQYF.

This clonotype has only a few counts. The genes are TRBV20-1 and TRBJ1-2; 8 bases line up with TRBD1. The CDR3 length is 11 residues. With 6 bases clipped from V and 8 bases from J, the junction kept 5 bases outside the gene matches. The germline V gene has CDR1 DFQATT and CDR2 SNEGSKA (reference sequence). CDR3 in amino acids: CSADRGPGYTF. The CDR3 nucleotides read TGCAGTGCCGACAGGGGACCGGGCTACACCTTC.

The rearrangement links TRBV20-1 to TRBJ2-3; the match to TRBD1 covers 9 bases. Per germline, CDR1 DFQATT and CDR2 SNEGSKA (reference sequence). After removal of 6 bases from V and 1 base from J, the junction contained 5 bases not matched to a gene. The CDR3 is 14 amino acids. CDR3 protein: CSAETGGGTDTQYF. For the CDR3, the DNA is TGCAGTGCCGAGACAGGGGGTGGCACAGATACGCAGTATTTT.